This T cell receptor (beta chain) is from a study of radiation and T cells in renal cell carcinoma. Worth noting for this clone: The antigen remains unidentified.

V was pared by 9 bases and J by 7 bases, with 4 bases of the junction left unmatched. Germline loops: CDR1 MNHEY, CDR2 SVGAGI. CDR3 length: 13 residues. General study points: Top tumor clonotypes rose in blood 2 weeks post-radiation, then contracted. No pretreatment tumor biopsies were available for baseline clonotypes.

Generated by immunoSEQ multiplex PCR, the TCRdb table keeps only in-frame clones and is missing some. This table holds under 200,000 clones, 88% found once. Regarding time point: blood 4 weeks post-SBRT, at nephrectomy. Stated treatment: 15 Gy SBRT to primary tumor, nephrectomy 4 weeks later. Radiation-treated patients gave blood at baseline, week 2 and week 4. The patient's renal cell carcinoma had clear cell pathology. The V call is TRBV6-5, the J call TRBJ2-3, with 13 bases matching TRBD2. This TCR came from a woman aged 45-65 years with renal cell carcinoma. The source material was blood, sampled from a patient whose treatment included radiotherapy and nephrectomy. The chain's CDR3 is CARRTSGGYTQYF. CDR3 coding DNA: TGTGCCAGGCGGACTAGCGGGGGTTATACGCAGTATTTT.